Given below is one T cell receptor (beta chain) in context. What it recognizes is unknown. V lost 3 bases to trimming and J lost 3 bases; unmatched junction nucleotides: 15. This CDR3 contains 18 residues. Germline CDR1 reads SGHTS; CDR2 reads YDEGEE. The data derive from a study of T cell clonotyping in hematopoietic cell transplantation. This table comes from immunoSEQ multiplex PCR, and its TCRdb copy is limited to in-frame clones, with some not included. The table includes 4,000 to 4,500 clones, 94% detected once. Recipients were bled about 28 days pretransplant and at posttransplant days 30, 100, 180. Study conclusions and caveats: After transplant, recipient diversity fell while pathologically expanded clonotypes grew through day 180. Cells were unsorted, so CD4 and CD8 contributions were not separated. At the given depth, recipient repertoires were over 97% de novo clonotypes.

Sample: peripheral blood mononuclear cells, taken 30 days after allogeneic stem cell transplant. The rearrangement joins TRBV5-8 to TRBJ1-5, with 7 bases lining up with TRBD1. The receptor comes from a male patient in his seventies who had an allogeneic stem cell transplant from an unrelated donor, so T cells may come from the graft donor. Some clones in this sample may be carry-over from other donors' samples. The CDR3 is CASSSGTALLLNNQPQHF. CDR3 in DNA: TGTGCCAGCAGCTCGGGGACAGCATTACTACTAAACAATCAGCCCCAGCATTTT.